The clone carrying this T cell receptor (beta chain) was observed once. Assay: immunoSEQ multiplex PCR; the TCRdb copy retains only in-frame clones and omits some. The table shows tens of thousands of clones, with more than 75% occurring only once. The CDR3 consists of 15 residues. With 5 bases clipped from V and 5 bases from J, the junction kept 8 bases outside the gene matches. The germline V gene encodes CDR1 SNHLY and CDR2 FYNNEI. This entry is derived from a study of T cell changes during pregnancy in multiple sclerosis. The TCR was taken from a female donor in good health, enrolled as a control in a pregnancy study. The rearrangement uses TRBV2 and TRBJ2-5; 10 nucleotides align to TRBD2. The sequencing used CD8+ T cells from peripheral blood mononuclear cells, collected after pregnancy. The CDR3 DNA follows: TGTGCCAGCAGTCAGACTAGCGGGTTGGGCGAGACCCAGTACTTC. The encoded protein is CASSQTSGLGETQYF.